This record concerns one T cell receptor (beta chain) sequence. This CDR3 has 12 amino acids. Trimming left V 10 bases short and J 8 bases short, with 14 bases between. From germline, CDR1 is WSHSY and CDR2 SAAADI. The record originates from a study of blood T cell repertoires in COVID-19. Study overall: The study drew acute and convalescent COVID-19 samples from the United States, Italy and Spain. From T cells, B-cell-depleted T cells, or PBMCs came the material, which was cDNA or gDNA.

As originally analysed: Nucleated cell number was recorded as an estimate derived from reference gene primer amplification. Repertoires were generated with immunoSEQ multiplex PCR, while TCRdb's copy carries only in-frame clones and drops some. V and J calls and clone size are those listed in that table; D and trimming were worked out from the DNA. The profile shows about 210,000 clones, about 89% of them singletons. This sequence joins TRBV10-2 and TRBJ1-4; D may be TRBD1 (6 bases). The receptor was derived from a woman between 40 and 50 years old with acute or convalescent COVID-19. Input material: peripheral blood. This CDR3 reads CATDATGEKLFF. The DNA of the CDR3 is TGCGCCACCGACGCTACAGGGGAAAAACTGTTTTTT.